Listed below are T cell receptor beta chains from one sample, sequenced in a study of early T cells in non-severe SARS-CoV-2 infection. One entry per CDR3 protein, called by TCRdb with MiXCR from the 5' RACE reads. The sample consists of roughly 80,000 distinct CDR3 sequences, roughly 13% of them appearing once. The sequencing input was whole blood. These receptors originate from an adult who was a healthcare worker with PCR-confirmed SARS-CoV-2 infection or an uninfected control (not recorded which). CDR3s include the opening cysteine and the closing phenylalanine or tryptophan. D genes are given only for firm matches. Clone size is not always given. Where it is, it says once, few, many or a class for expanded clones.

V: TRBV10-2; size: few; J: TRBJ2-1; D: NA; DNA: TGCGCCAGCAGGGTGAGCGCCCCCTCAGATGAGCAGTTCTTC; CDR3: CASRVSAPSDEQFF
V: TRBV29-1; size: few; J: TRBJ1-1; D: NA; DNA: TGCAGCGTCTCGGACCCGAACACTGAAGCTTTCTTT; CDR3: CSVSDPNTEAFF
V: TRBV4-2; size: many; J: TRBJ2-5; D: NA; DNA: TGTGCCAGCAGCCACAGTGACCACCAAGAGACCCAGTACTTC; CDR3: CASSHSDHQETQYF
V: TRBV11-2; size: NA; J: TRBJ2-1; D: NA; DNA: TGTGCCAGCAGCTTAGCCTGGCAGGTCGATGAGCAGTTCTTC; CDR3: CASSLAWQVDEQFF
V: TRBV7-8; size: NA; J: TRBJ2-1; D: TRBD2; DNA: TGTGCCAGCAGCCCGATGACTAGCGGGAGCCACAATGAGCAGTTCTTC; CDR3: CASSPMTSGSHNEQFF
V: TRBV6-2/TRBV6-3; size: few; J: TRBJ1-6; D: TRBD1; DNA: TGTGCCAGCGCGGACAGGGGGCACAATTCACCCCTCCACTTT; CDR3: CASADRGHNSPLHF
V: TRBV29-1; size: NA; J: TRBJ1-2; D: NA; DNA: TGCAGCGTTCATACACAGAGTAACTATGGCTACACCTTC; CDR3: CSVHTQSNYGYTF
V: TRBV7-9; size: many; J: TRBJ2-1; D: TRBD2; DNA: TGTGCCAGCAGCATTCTGACTAGCGGGAACGAGCAGTTCTTC; CDR3: CASSILTSGNEQFF
V: TRBV29-1; size: NA; J: TRBJ2-7; D: NA; DNA: TGCAGCATGACCCTTAGCTCCTACGAGCAGTACTTC; CDR3: CSMTLSSYEQYF
V: TRBV5-1; size: many; J: TRBJ2-1; D: TRBD2; DNA: TGCGCCAGCAGCTGGGGCCTAGCGGGAGACTCCTACAATGAGCAGTTCTTC; CDR3: CASSWGLAGDSYNEQFF
V: TRBV4-2; size: few; J: TRBJ2-2; D: NA; DNA: TGTGCCAGCAGCCAAGAATTTTGGAAGAACACCGGGGAGCTGTTTTTT; CDR3: CASSQEFWKNTGELFF
V: TRBV6-4; size: few; J: TRBJ1-6; D: NA; DNA: TGTGCCAGCAGTGAGGACGCCAATTCACCCCTCCACTTT; CDR3: CASSEDANSPLHF
V: TRBV18; size: many; J: TRBJ1-2; D: NA; DNA: TGTGCCAGCTCACCGAGTTCTAGGAGGGAAGATGGCTACACCTTC; CDR3: CASSPSSRREDGYTF
V: TRBV6-4; size: many; J: TRBJ2-1; D: NA; DNA: TGTGCCAGCAGTGACTCTTTACAGGGTGCGTCGTTCTTC; CDR3: CASSDSLQGASFF
V: TRBV11-3; size: many; J: TRBJ1-6; D: NA; DNA: TGTGCCAGCAGCTTAGATCCTCGATCACCCCTCCACTTT; CDR3: CASSLDPRSPLHF
V: TRBV5-1; size: many; J: TRBJ1-4; D: NA; DNA: TGCGCCAGCAGAGAGGGGGGTTCTAATGAAAAACTGTTTTTT; CDR3: CASREGGSNEKLFF
V: TRBV29-1; size: NA; J: TRBJ1-2; D: TRBD1; DNA: TGCAGCGTTGGGGGACAGGGCTATGGCTACACCTTC; CDR3: CSVGGQGYGYTF
V: TRBV20-1; size: many; J: TRBJ2-1; D: TRBD2; DNA: TGCAGTGCTAGCCGGGGGACTAGGCGAAATGAGCAGTTCTTC; CDR3: CSASRGTRRNEQFF
V: TRBV6-6; size: few; J: TRBJ2-1; D: NA; DNA: TGTGCCAGCACCCCTGCGAATTACAATGAGCAGTTCTTC; CDR3: CASTPANYNEQFF
V: TRBV11-2; size: many; J: TRBJ2-1; D: TRBD2; DNA: TGTGCCAGCAGCTTACTGTCTAGCGGGAGATTCTACAATGAGCAGTTCTTC; CDR3: CASSLLSSGRFYNEQFF
V: TRBV5-1; size: NA; J: TRBJ2-3; D: NA; DNA: TGCGCCAGCAGCCCCCCACGACTGGGGCCCATTGGGTCAGATACGCAGTATTTT; CDR3: CASSPPRLGPIGSDTQYF
V: TRBV28; size: NA; J: TRBJ2-5; D: TRBD2; DNA: TGTGCCAGCAGCCAAGCAGCGGGGCTGGCGAAGACCCAGTACTTC; CDR3: CASSQAAGLAKTQYF
V: TRBV11-2; size: NA; J: TRBJ2-5; D: TRBD2; DNA: TGTGCCAGCAGCACCGGACTAGCGGTAGAGGGGGAGACCCAGTACTTC; CDR3: CASSTGLAVEGETQYF
V: TRBV25-1; size: NA; J: TRBJ2-7; D: TRBD2; DNA: TGTGCCAGCAGTGCTTCGAGGACTAGCGTAACCTACGAGCAGTACTTC; CDR3: CASSASRTSVTYEQYF
V: TRBV14; size: NA; J: TRBJ1-6; D: NA; DNA: TGTGCCAGCAGCCAGTCTTCAGGGAATAATTCACCCCTCCACTTT; CDR3: CASSQSSGNNSPLHF
V: TRBV28; size: many; J: TRBJ1-5; D: NA; DNA: TGTGCCAGCACCGCCATAGGGGCGGGTCAGCCCCAGCATTTT; CDR3: CASTAIGAGQPQHF
V: TRBV27; size: NA; J: TRBJ1-5; D: NA; DNA: TGTGCCAGCAGTCCCTCGCGAAGGGTGGGCAATCAGCCCCAGCATTTT; CDR3: CASSPSRRVGNQPQHF
V: TRBV6-2/TRBV6-3; size: NA; J: TRBJ2-7; D: NA; DNA: TGTGCCAGCAGTTACTATTCGCGGATCTCCTACGAGCAGTACTTC; CDR3: CASSYYSRISYEQYF
V: TRBV7-7; size: few; J: TRBJ2-5; D: TRBD1; DNA: TGTGCTAGCAGCTTAGGGAGGACAGGGTTCCAAGAGACCCAGTACTTC; CDR3: CASSLGRTGFQETQYF
V: TRBV20-1; size: NA; J: TRBJ1-1; D: TRBD1; DNA: TGCAGTGCTATCCGAGGACAGGGCTTTTTGAACACTGAAGCTTTCTTT; CDR3: CSAIRGQGFLNTEAFF